The clone carrying this T cell receptor beta chain was seen a handful of times. These data belong to a study of human T cells and chemical hapten exposure. Time point described: pre-sensitization, week 0. Treatment: therapeutic diphenylcyclopropenone sensitization with weekly scalp DPC. This CDR3 comprises 15 residues. Trimming took 0 bases from V and 6 from J; bases not matched to a gene: 6. The germline CDR1 and CDR2 sequences are MNHEY and SVGAGI. MiXCR, run by TCRdb on the RACE reads, gives a single entry per CDR3 protein. This table has approximately 400,000 distinct CDR3 sequences, 5.1% appearing once.

The receptor's source is a woman aged 45 to 65 with alopecia areata. Some clones in this sample may be carry-over from other donors' samples. The V call is TRBV6-5, the J call TRBJ2-7; the match to TRBD2 covers 9 bases. Sequences were derived from whole blood, sampled in connection with sensitization to the hapten diphenylcyclopropenone (DPC). CDR3 sequence reads: CASSYSRVAGAEQYF. For the CDR3, the DNA is TGTGCCAGCAGTTACTCGAGGGTAGCGGGAGCCGAGCAGTACTTC.